This T cell receptor beta chain came from a study of T cell responses to AZD1222 COVID-19 vaccine. TCRdb keeps only in-frame clones here, not all; method: immunoSEQ multiplex PCR. This sample has about 97,000 clones, with less than 90% found just once. V gave up 3 bases and J gave up 7 bases; unmatched junction bases: 5. The CDR3 covers 13 residues. Germline assignment: CDR1 SEHNR and CDR2 FQNEAQ (reference sequence). The chain employs TRBV7-9 and TRBJ1-1; TRBD1 matches 7 bases. The sequence was obtained from an adult in good health. Sequencing was performed on peripheral blood, taken on day 0 of AZD1222 vaccination. CDR3 region: CASSLTGPGEAFF. DNA of the CDR3: TGTGCCAGCAGCTTGACAGGGCCTGGTGAAGCTTTCTTT.